A selection of T cell receptor beta chains follows, all from one sample in a study of OX40 agonist ivuxolimab in advanced cancers. Clones were sequenced by immunoSEQ multiplex PCR, and TCRdb holds only the in-frame ones, with some missing. The table records tens of thousands of clones, around 92% of them present only once. The source was CD4+ or CD8+ T cells sorted from blood, collected in a trial of the OX40 agonist ivuxolimab. The receptors here all came from an adult with an advanced solid tumor such as melanoma, head and neck, liver or kidney cancer. Both conserved end residues are part of each CDR3. A D gene is named only where the DNA matches it firmly. Only part of the rows carry a size: once, few, many, or a class if the clone is expanded.

>.|14|TRBV27|.|TRBJ1-5
CASSFTNSAEPQHF
TGTGCCAGCAGTTTTACCAACTCGGCTGAGCCCCAGCATTTT
>.|14|TRBV4-1|.|TRBJ2-7
CASSQESYSYEQYF
TGCGCCAGCAGCCAAGAGAGCTACTCCTACGAGCAGTACTTC
>.|14|TRBV27|.|TRBJ2-7
CASSWVAGNYEQYF
TGTGCCAGCAGTTGGGTAGCAGGGAACTACGAGCAGTACTTC
>.|14|TRBV7-9|.|TRBJ1-2
CASSLDAGRGGYTF
TGTGCCAGCAGCTTAGATGCGGGAAGGGGTGGCTACACCTTC
>.|14|TRBV9|.|TRBJ1-2
CASKDPLSNYGYTF
TGTGCCAGCAAGGATCCACTTTCTAACTATGGCTACACCTTC
>.|14|TRBV5-1|.|TRBJ1-1
CASSLSQPNTEAFF
TGCGCCAGCAGCTTATCCCAGCCTAACACTGAAGCTTTCTTT
>.|15|TRBV15|.|TRBJ1-1
CATSRGVGSYTEAFF
TGTGCCACCAGCAGAGGGGTCGGGTCGTACACTGAAGCTTTCTTT
>TRBD1|15|TRBV23-1|medium-sized|TRBJ1-2
CASSPGQELDYGYTF
TGCGCCAGCAGTCCGGGACAGGAACTAGACTATGGCTACACCTTC
>.|13|TRBV9|few|TRBJ1-5
CASSLTGNQPQHF
TGTGCCAGCAGTCTCACAGGGAATCAGCCCCAGCATTTT
>TRBD1|15|TRBV9|.|TRBJ1-2
CASSENRGLNHGYTF
TGTGCCAGCAGCGAAAACAGGGGCTTAAACCATGGCTACACCTTC
>.|12|TRBV5-5|.|TRBJ2-4
CASSLFMADQYF
TGTGCCAGCAGCTTGTTTATGGCTGATCAGTACTTC
>.|14|TRBV6-1|.|TRBJ1-1
CASSDEGRDTEAFF
TGTGCCAGCAGTGATGAGGGTAGAGACACTGAAGCTTTCTTT
>TRBD1|15|TRBV6-5|.|TRBJ1-1
CASSYSGGQNTEAFF
TGTGCCAGCAGTTATTCAGGGGGCCAGAACACTGAAGCTTTCTTT
>.|15|TRBV7-9|.|TRBJ1-2
CASSGRDTLNYGYTF
TGTGCCAGCAGCGGGCGGGACACATTAAACTATGGCTACACCTTC
>TRBD1|14|TRBV19|.|TRBJ2-7
CASSSPGTGTEQYF
TGTGCCAGTAGTAGTCCCGGGACAGGGACCGAGCAGTACTTC
>TRBD1|16|TRBV29-1|.|TRBJ1-2
CSVDLNRDRGRYGYTF
TGCAGCGTTGACCTTAACCGGGACAGGGGAAGATATGGCTACACCTTC
>TRBD2|15|TRBV19|.|TRBJ2-1
CASSIGGGSYNEQFF
TGTGCCAGTAGTATTGGGGGGGGCTCCTACAATGAGCAGTTCTTC
>.|16|TRBV27|.|TRBJ1-6
CASSSERTWDNSPLHF
TGTGCCAGCAGTTCGGAACGGACGTGGGATAATTCACCCCTCCACTTT
>.|14|TRBV15|.|TRBJ1-2
CATAGPQEEYGYTF
TGTGCCACCGCCGGGCCACAGGAGGAGTATGGCTACACCTTC
>TRBD1|15|TRBV12-5|.|TRBJ2-1
CASKTIGTAYNEQFF
TGTGCTAGTAAAACTATCGGGACAGCCTACAATGAGCAGTTCTTC
>.|13|TRBV7-9|.|TRBJ2-2
CASLLSGTGELFF
TGTGCCAGCCTATTATCAGGCACCGGGGAGCTGTTTTTT
>.|16|TRBV2|once|TRBJ2-7
CASEGEPGLTQYEQYF
TGTGCCAGTGAGGGGGAGCCGGGACTAACCCAGTACGAGCAGTACTTC
>TRBD2|15|TRBV6-1|.|TRBJ2-7
CASSEWAGGSYEQYF
TGTGCCAGCAGTGAATGGGCGGGGGGGTCCTACGAGCAGTACTTC
>TRBD2|15|TRBV6-4|.|TRBJ2-3
CASSDGAGEADTQYF
TGTGCCAGCAGTGATGGAGCGGGAGAGGCAGATACGCAGTATTTT
>.|13|TRBV9|.|TRBJ2-3
CASSEGGLDTQYF
TGTGCCAGCAGCGAGGGGGGGTTGGATACGCAGTATTTT
>TRBD2|17|TRBV27|.|TRBJ2-7
CASSLLPLAGVTYEQYF
TGTGCCAGCAGTTTATTGCCACTAGCGGGAGTTACCTACGAGCAGTACTTC
>.|15|TRBV14|.|TRBJ1-1
CASSQPDTMNTEAFF
TGTGCCAGCAGCCAACCGGACACCATGAACACTGAAGCTTTCTTT
>.|14|TRBV27|.|TRBJ2-7
CASSPSSDGYEQYF
TGTGCCAGCAGTCCATCCTCGGACGGGTACGAGCAGTACTTC
>.|17|TRBV6-1|.|TRBJ2-1
CASSDAHRAGPWGEQFF
TGTGCCAGCAGTGATGCCCATAGGGCCGGGCCATGGGGTGAGCAGTTCTTC
>.|13|TRBV7-9|.|TRBJ2-7
CASSFREPYEQYF
TGTGCCAGCAGCTTCCGGGAGCCCTACGAGCAGTACTTC
>.|15|TRBV7-8|few|TRBJ2-1
CASRVYEGGDNEQFF
TGTGCCAGCAGGGTGTACGAGGGAGGTGACAATGAGCAGTTCTTC
>.|14|TRBV5-1|.|TRBJ2-7
CASSLRGQFYEQYF
TGCGCCAGCAGCTTGCGCGGACAATTCTACGAGCAGTACTTC
>.|15|TRBV27|.|TRBJ2-1
CASTSLGSSYNEQFF
TGTGCCAGCACCTCGTTGGGCTCTTCCTACAATGAGCAGTTCTTC
>.|12|TRBV5-1|.|TRBJ2-5
CASSSGVETQYF
TGCGCCAGCAGTTCGGGAGTGGAGACCCAGTACTTC
>TRBD2|15|TRBV4-1|few|TRBJ2-7
CASRQGLASSYEQYF
TGCGCCAGCAGGCAGGGACTAGCGAGCTCCTACGAGCAGTACTTC
>TRBD2|14|TRBV7-2|.|TRBJ2-1
CASSWTSGNDEQFF
TGTGCCAGCAGCTGGACTAGCGGGAACGATGAGCAGTTCTTC
>.|11|TRBV7-9|.|TRBJ1-6
CASSREGALHF
TGTGCCAGCAGCCGAGAAGGGGCCCTCCACTTT
>.|16|TRBV5-1|.|TRBJ1-6
CASRAQRGSYNSPLHF
TGCGCCAGCAGAGCCCAAAGGGGATCCTATAATTCACCCCTCCACTTT
>TRBD2|16|TRBV6-6|.|TRBJ2-5
CASSYPTSSGQETQYF
TGTGCCAGCAGTTACCCTACCTCTAGCGGACAAGAGACCCAGTACTTC
>.|14|TRBV5-1|once|TRBJ2-3
CASRKDGSTDTQYF
TGCGCCAGCAGGAAGGACGGGAGCACAGATACGCAGTATTTT
>.|14|TRBV15|.|TRBJ2-6
CATSGKEGANVLTF
TGTGCCACCAGCGGGAAGGAGGGGGCCAACGTCCTGACTTTC
>.|15|TRBV10-1|.|TRBJ2-1
CASSEERGSFREQFF
TGCGCCAGCAGTGAAGAGCGAGGGAGCTTCAGGGAGCAGTTCTTC
>.|16|TRBV7-9|.|TRBJ2-5
CASSLEGYNRQETQYF
TGTGCCAGCAGCTTAGAAGGCTACAACAGGCAAGAGACCCAGTACTTC
>.|12|TRBV5-1|.|TRBJ2-3
CASSLQGDTQYF
TGCGCCAGCAGCTTGCAGGGGGATACGCAGTATTTT